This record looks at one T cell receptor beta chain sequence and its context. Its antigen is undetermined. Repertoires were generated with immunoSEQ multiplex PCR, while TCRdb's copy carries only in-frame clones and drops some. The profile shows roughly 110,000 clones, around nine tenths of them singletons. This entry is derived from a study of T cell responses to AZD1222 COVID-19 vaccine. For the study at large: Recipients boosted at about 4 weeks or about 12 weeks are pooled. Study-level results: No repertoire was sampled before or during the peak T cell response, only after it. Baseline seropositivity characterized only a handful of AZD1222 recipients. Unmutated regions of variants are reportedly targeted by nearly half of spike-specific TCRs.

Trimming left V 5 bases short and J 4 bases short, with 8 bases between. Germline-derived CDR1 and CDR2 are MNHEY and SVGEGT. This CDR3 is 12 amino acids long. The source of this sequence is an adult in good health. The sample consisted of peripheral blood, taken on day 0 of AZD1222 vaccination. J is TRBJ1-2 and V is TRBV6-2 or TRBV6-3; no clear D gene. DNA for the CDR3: TGTGCCAGCAGTCTGCCACGCTATGGCTACACCTTC. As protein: CASSLPRYGYTF.